The subject of this entry is one TCR beta chain. Its target is not known. This sample was taken from a study of cytomegalovirus exposure and HLA in healthy donors. The data were produced by immunoSEQ multiplex PCR, yet TCRdb's version contains in-frame clones alone and is incomplete. Of 190,000 or so clones in the sample, around 80% were seen once. Findings of the study overall: Most TCR sequences were uncommon, yet certain public TCRs appeared in many donors.

After removal of 4 bases from V and 7 bases from J, the junction contained 9 bases not matched to a gene. Germline lookup yields CDR1 MGHRA and CDR2 YSYEKL. The CDR3 consists of 16 residues. V usage is TRBV4-1 and J usage is TRBJ2-1, with 11 bases identical to TRBD2. This receptor was identified in a woman in her thirties in good health and CMV-seropositive. The sequenced sample consisted of PBMCs. The CDR3 reads CASSRDIAGGWNEQFF. CDR3 nucleotides: TGCGCCAGCAGCCGAGATATAGCGGGAGGGTGGAATGAGCAGTTCTTC.